A selection of T cell receptor beta chains follows, all from one sample in a study of blood T cell repertoires in COVID-19. Clones were sequenced by immunoSEQ multiplex PCR, and TCRdb holds only the in-frame ones, with some missing. Of a few hundred thousand clones listed, around 90% are singletons. Sequencing used peripheral blood. All receptors come from a woman between 45 and 60 years old who had recovered from COVID-19. CDR3s include the opening cysteine and the closing phenylalanine or tryptophan. The D gene is left open where the match is weak. Rows may omit the clone size; those that give it use once, few, many or a size class.

j_call | d_call | v_call | clone_size | cdr3_aa | cdr3_nt
TRBJ1-6 | NA | TRBV28 | NA | CASSLGPRRDSPLHF | TGTGCCAGCAGTTTAGGTCCCCGGCGGGATTCACCCCTCCACTTT
TRBJ1-1 | TRBD1 | TRBV19 | NA | CASSIESGGPEAFF | TGTGCCAGTAGTATAGAGTCAGGGGGCCCTGAAGCTTTCTTT
TRBJ2-1 | NA | TRBV21-1 | NA | CAVGGTSGSRNNEQFF | TGTGCCGTCGGGGGGACTAGCGGGAGCAGGAACAATGAGCAGTTCTTC
TRBJ2-1 | NA | TRBV7-2 | NA | CASSSQAGQIEQFF | TGTGCCAGCAGCTCTCAGGCGGGACAGATCGAGCAGTTCTTC
TRBJ2-1 | NA | TRBV5-1 | NA | CASSLGTSNHNEQFF | TGCGCCAGCAGCTTGGGCACTAGCAACCACAATGAGCAGTTCTTC
TRBJ1-1 | TRBD1 | TRBV7-7 | NA | CASSPGTGDEAFF | TGTGCTAGCAGCCCCGGGACAGGAGACGAAGCTTTCTTT
TRBJ1-1 | NA | TRBV19 | NA | CASSIDEDTEAFF | TGTGCCAGTAGTATAGATGAGGACACTGAAGCTTTCTTT
TRBJ1-5 | NA | TRBV30 | NA | CAWDEDQPQHF | TGTGCCTGGGATGAGGATCAGCCCCAGCATTTT
TRBJ1-2 | NA | TRBV27 | NA | CASSSRWGGNYGYTF | TGTGCCAGCAGTTCCCGTTGGGGGGGAAACTATGGCTACACCTTC
TRBJ2-1 | TRBD2 | TRBV9 | NA | CASSEGVGASGPRDEQFF | TGTGCCAGCAGCGAGGGGGTAGGAGCTAGCGGGCCGCGCGATGAGCAGTTCTTC
TRBJ2-5 | TRBD2 | TRBV7-2 | NA | CASSLLAGGRETQYF | TGTGCCAGCAGCTTGTTAGCGGGAGGGCGAGAGACCCAGTACTTC
TRBJ1-3 | NA | TRBV12-5 | few | CASGSLGNTIYF | TGTGCTAGTGGTTCCCTAGGAAACACCATATATTTT
TRBJ2-3 | TRBD2 | TRBV19 | NA | CASSMWTSGRGTDTQYF | TGTGCCAGTAGTATGTGGACTAGCGGGAGGGGCACAGATACGCAGTATTTT
TRBJ2-3 | NA | TRBV21-1 | NA | CASSKEGGLQGLVTDTQYF | TGTGCCAGCAGCAAAGAGGGGGGATTACAGGGGCTCGTCACAGATACGCAGTATTTT
TRBJ1-2 | NA | TRBV30 | NA | CAWSPGSGYGYTF | TGTGCCTGGAGTCCAGGGTCAGGCTATGGCTACACCTTC
TRBJ1-2 | TRBD1 | TRBV10-3 | NA | CAISGDRRYGYTF | TGTGCCATCAGTGGGGACAGGCGCTATGGCTACACCTTC
TRBJ2-5 | NA | TRBV29-1 | NA | CSVSRQGQETQYF | TGCAGCGTTTCCCGCCAGGGCCAAGAGACCCAGTACTTC
TRBJ1-1 | NA | TRBV12-2 | few | CASRPPGVEAFF | TGTGCAAGTCGCCCCCCGGGTGTGGAAGCTTTCTTT
TRBJ1-4 | NA | TRBV5-1 | NA | CASSLFSSGLTNEKLFF | TGCGCCAGCAGCCTGTTCTCATCAGGGTTGACTAATGAAAAACTGTTTTTT
TRBJ1-3 | NA | TRBV2 | NA | CASSEGTRRFYF | TGTGCCAGCAGTGAAGGGACACGCCGTTTTTATTTT
TRBJ2-5 | NA | TRBV7-9 | NA | CASAVEETQYF | TGTGCCAGCGCGGTAGAAGAGACCCAGTACTTC
TRBJ1-2 | TRBD1 | TRBV18 | NA | CASSPSGQGNYGYTF | TGTGCCAGCTCACCGTCGGGACAGGGAAACTATGGCTACACCTTC
TRBJ1-2 | TRBD1 | TRBV9 | NA | CASSVGAGTGPNYGYTF | TGTGCCAGCAGCGTAGGGGCCGGGACAGGGCCTAACTATGGCTACACCTTC
TRBJ1-5 | NA | TRBV20-1 | NA | CSASSGTQPQHF | TGCAGTGCTAGTTCAGGAACTCAGCCCCAGCATTTT